This is a list of T cell receptor beta chains from one sample in a study of blood T cell repertoires in COVID-19. Repertoires were generated with immunoSEQ multiplex PCR, while TCRdb's copy carries only in-frame clones and drops some. The sample consists of some 150,000 clones, about 89% of them appearing once. Source material: peripheral blood. Receptors originate from a man between 45 and 60 years old with active COVID-19. CDR3s include the opening cysteine and the closing phenylalanine or tryptophan. A row's size may be missing; if present it is once, few, many or a size class.

v_gene: TRBV6-5
abundance: NA
len: 15
j_gene: TRBJ2-1
CDR3aa: CASSYAGTSGNEQFF

v_gene: TRBV6-6
abundance: NA
len: 16
j_gene: TRBJ2-7
CDR3aa: CASSSRDRGGGYEQYF

v_gene: TRBV29-1
abundance: NA
len: 13
j_gene: TRBJ2-5
CDR3aa: CSAATRSRETQYF

v_gene: TRBV9
abundance: once
len: 17
j_gene: TRBJ2-2
CDR3aa: CASSVAGEPWDTGELFF

v_gene: TRBV6-5
abundance: NA
len: 15
j_gene: TRBJ2-6
CDR3aa: CATGTGGAGANVLTF

v_gene: TRBV6-2/TRBV6-3
abundance: NA
len: 15
j_gene: TRBJ2-1
CDR3aa: CASSYGGATYNEQFF

v_gene: TRBV19
abundance: once
len: 13
j_gene: TRBJ1-5
CDR3aa: CASVDRGRQPQHF

v_gene: TRBV11-2
abundance: NA
len: 13
j_gene: TRBJ1-1
CDR3aa: CASSVDISTEAFF

v_gene: TRBV15
abundance: NA
len: 15
j_gene: TRBJ1-2
CDR3aa: CATRRPDRANYGYTF

v_gene: TRBV10-3
abundance: NA
len: 14
j_gene: TRBJ2-1
CDR3aa: CATIVGGINNEQFF

v_gene: TRBV12-5
abundance: NA
len: 11
j_gene: TRBJ2-7
CDR3aa: CASGRDSSQYF

v_gene: TRBV7-9
abundance: NA
len: 14
j_gene: TRBJ2-1
CDR3aa: CASSPTGVNNEQFF

v_gene: TRBV9
abundance: NA
len: 13
j_gene: TRBJ1-1
CDR3aa: CASSARLNTEAFF

v_gene: TRBV7-2
abundance: NA
len: 14
j_gene: TRBJ1-1
CDR3aa: CASSPGTVNTEAFF

v_gene: TRBV6-1
abundance: NA
len: 14
j_gene: TRBJ1-2
CDR3aa: CASSEFGDFYGYTF

v_gene: TRBV5-8
abundance: NA
len: 14
j_gene: TRBJ1-5
CDR3aa: CASSKYRGNQPQHF

v_gene: TRBV9
abundance: NA
len: 14
j_gene: TRBJ2-3
CDR3aa: CASSVETSTDTQYF

v_gene: TRBV5-4
abundance: NA
len: 13
j_gene: TRBJ2-7
CDR3aa: CASRYGQGREQYF

v_gene: TRBV5-6
abundance: NA
len: 15
j_gene: TRBJ1-1
CDR3aa: CASSRRTERGTEAFF

v_gene: TRBV25-1
abundance: NA
len: 15
j_gene: TRBJ1-2
CDR3aa: CASSGGGDSYYGYTF

v_gene: TRBV27
abundance: NA
len: 13
j_gene: TRBJ1-5
CDR3aa: CASSLSRDRPQHF

v_gene: TRBV7-2
abundance: NA
len: 15
j_gene: TRBJ2-1
CDR3aa: CASRGQADSYNEQFF

v_gene: TRBV12-3/TRBV12-4
abundance: NA
len: 12
j_gene: TRBJ1-5
CDR3aa: CASRRTDQPQHF

v_gene: TRBV19
abundance: NA
len: 15
j_gene: TRBJ1-3
CDR3aa: CASRESGGPGNTIYF

v_gene: TRBV18
abundance: NA
len: 15
j_gene: TRBJ1-3
CDR3aa: CASSPDRVSGNTIYF

v_gene: TRBV15
abundance: NA
len: 13
j_gene: TRBJ2-5
CDR3aa: CATRDRDQETQYF

v_gene: TRBV7-3
abundance: once
len: 18
j_gene: TRBJ2-3
CDR3aa: CASSLVGGGPGSTDTQYF

v_gene: TRBV5-6
abundance: NA
len: 14
j_gene: TRBJ1-5
CDR3aa: CASSFQASNQPQHF

v_gene: TRBV29-1
abundance: NA
len: 14
j_gene: TRBJ2-5
CDR3aa: CSVEWSGVTETQYF

v_gene: TRBV5-6
abundance: NA
len: 16
j_gene: TRBJ2-1
CDR3aa: CASSRTSGLLYNEQFF

v_gene: TRBV7-2
abundance: once
len: 15
j_gene: TRBJ2-7
CDR3aa: CASSLLYGGASEQYF

v_gene: TRBV6-5
abundance: NA
len: 13
j_gene: TRBJ1-5
CDR3aa: CASSRTGGQPQHF

v_gene: TRBV27
abundance: NA
len: 14
j_gene: TRBJ2-1
CDR3aa: CASSPYLQGNEQFF

v_gene: TRBV4-1
abundance: NA
len: 15
j_gene: TRBJ2-1
CDR3aa: CASSHTQAGGNEQFF

v_gene: TRBV29-1
abundance: NA
len: 12
j_gene: TRBJ2-7
CDR3aa: CSVPGGPAEQYF

v_gene: TRBV2
abundance: NA
len: 15
j_gene: TRBJ2-7
CDR3aa: CASGWFSGGSGEQYF

v_gene: TRBV9
abundance: NA
len: 13
j_gene: TRBJ1-1
CDR3aa: CASSEGGNTEAFF